This TCR beta chain was recovered during a study of shared clonotypes between healthy human individuals. The V and J ends lost 7 bases and 6 bases respectively, with 24 bases between them. Germline V gives CDR1 MDHEN, CDR2 SYDVKM. This CDR3 spans 16 amino acids. Some clones are missing from TCRdb's copy, which holds only in-frame ones; the method was immunoSEQ multiplex PCR. The data contain 2 million to 2.5 million clones, approximately 95% of them singletons. The receptor was isolated from a man aged 18 to 35 in good health. This chain uses TRBV28 with TRBJ1-1; weak D call: TRBD1 (5 bases). Sequencing was performed on naive CD4+ T cells sorted from blood. The sample's subset: CD45RA+ positively selected. CDR3: CASTSEGRYPSAEAFF. The CDR3 coding sequence is TGTGCCAGCACTAGTGAGGGGAGGTATCCGTCCGCTGAAGCTTTCTTT.